The T cell receptor (beta chain) under discussion was sequenced for a study of blood T cell repertoires in COVID-19. Study details: COVID-19 samples collected from the United States, Italy and Spain covered acute and convalescent phases.

V trimming: 8 bases; J trimming: 7 bases; junction bases outside the gene matches: 12. The CDR3 is 13 residues long. Germline V gene data show CDR1 as GTSNPN and CDR2 as SVGIG (reference sequence). Seattle cases were enrolled at active infection and followed longitudinally. Authors' methods: Reference gene primer amplification in the assay estimated nucleated cell counts. Clones were sequenced by immunoSEQ multiplex PCR, and TCRdb holds only the in-frame ones, with some missing. The D gene and trimming were derived from the DNA, and the V and J assignments and clone size from that table. Of 200,000 to 300,000 clones in the sample, approximately 91% were seen once.

What was sequenced was peripheral blood. This TCR was recovered from a man aged 25 to 40 with COVID-19, enrolled during active disease. The rearrangement joins TRBV30 to TRBJ2-7; 9 bases are a match to TRBD1. CDR3 DNA: TGTGCCCTAAGGGGACAGGGCCCGCGGGAGCAGTACTTC. Amino acids: CALRGQGPREQYF.